Only a few counts were recorded for the clone carrying this TCR beta chain. No antigen is known for it. Scientists made TCR beta libraries using quantitative 5'-RACE with molecular barcodes. TCRdb analysed the 5' RACE reads with MiXCR anew, one entry per CDR3 protein. The data show around 890,000 distinct CDR3 sequences, with 10% to 15% seen just once and more than 0.5% held by the top ten. These data belong to a study of CD8 T cells in ankylosing spondylitis. Study-wide results and limits: Significantly higher representation of disease-linked clones was reported for matched ankylosing spondylitis synovial fluid. A motif in TCR beta, a set of about 8 highly homologous variants, appeared characteristic of ankylosing spondylitis blood. In synovial fluid and blood from reactive arthritis, some motif variants were previously reported. Researchers report that disease-linked clones proved CD8+ and relatively rare in peripheral blood.

CDR1 is ENHRY, CDR2 SYGVKD, per germline. CDR3 size: 13 residues. J lost 5 bases, V lost 8 bases, and 4 bases had no gene match. The V gene is TRBV10-3, the J gene TRBJ2-1, with 9 bases aligning to TRBD1. The receptor comes from a male donor with ankylosing spondylitis. Sequencing was done on a sample of blood, either unsorted or a sorted T cell fraction (not recorded which). CDR3 sequence (DNA): TGTGCCATCGGGACAGGGTTCGACAATGAGCAGTTCTTC. Its protein product is CAIGTGFDNEQFF.